The 13 T cell receptor beta chains in this list originate from one sample, sequenced in a study of shared clonotypes between healthy human individuals. TCRdb's copy holds only in-frame clones and misses some; the assay was immunoSEQ multiplex PCR. The profile shows about 610,000 clones, 95% to 96% of them singletons. Terminally differentiated effector memory CD45RA+ cells were left out of the naive CD8 fraction, which was CD45RO-negative and positively selected for CCR7. The sample comprised naive CD8+ T cells sorted from blood. Receptors were obtained from a woman under 40 in good health.

This chain links TRBV7-9 with TRBJ2-1; D ambiguous. V was trimmed by 4 bases and J by 3 bases, leaving 7 bases between them. The CDR3 spans 13 residues. Germline-derived CDR1 and CDR2 are SEHNR and FQNEAQ (reference sequence). The CDR3 spells CASSSAVYNEQFF. In DNA form, the CDR3 reads TGTGCCAGCAGCTCGGCGGTCTACAATGAGCAGTTCTTC. Variable domain in full (rest from reference TRBV7-9 and TRBJ2-1): DTGVSQNPRHKITKRGQNVTFRCDPISEHNRLYWYRQTLGQGPEFLTYFQNEAQLEKSRLLSDRFSAERPKGSFSTLEIQRTEQGDSAMYLCASSSAVYNEQFFGPGTRLTVL.

The chain is built from TRBV5-1 and TRBJ2-3; maybe TRBD1 (6 bases). The germline V and J ends were trimmed by 10 bases and 6 bases, with 9 bases remaining between them. The CDR3 has 10 residues. The V gene's germline CDR1 is SGHRS and CDR2 YFSETQ. The CDR3 bases are TGCGCCCGGCAGGGGGATACGCAGTATTTT. Residues: CARQGDTQYF. Variable domain in full (rest from reference TRBV5-1 and TRBJ2-3): KAGVTQTPRYLIKTRGQQVTLSCSPISGHRSVSWYQQTPGQGLQFLFEYFSETQRNKGNFPGRFSGRQFSNSRSEMNVSTLELGDSALYLCARQGDTQYFGPGTRLTVL.

DNA of the CDR3: TGTGCCAGCAGCCCTATGGGCCTAAGCTCAGATACGCAGTATTTT. Translated: CASSPMGLSSDTQYF. The chain carries TRBV9 and TRBJ2-3, with no clear D. Germline V CDR1 and CDR2: SGDLS, YYNGEE. Trimming pared 4 bases from V and 4 bases from J, leaving 16 bases between. The CDR3 extends over 15 amino acids.

The CDR3 is CASLKGEWGSKNIQYF. DNA for the CDR3: TGTGCCAGCCTTAAAGGGGAGTGGGGGTCCAAAAACATTCAGTACTTC. The chain employs TRBV2 and TRBJ2-4; D is perhaps TRBD1 or TRBD2 (5 bases each). CDR3 length: 16 residues. Germline V gene sequence: CDR1 SNHLY, CDR2 FYNNEI. The germline V and J ends were trimmed by 8 bases and 2 bases, with 19 bases remaining between them. The full variable domain, its missing parts supplied by reference TRBV2 and TRBJ2-4, is EPEVTQTPSHQVTQMGQEVILRCVPISNHLYFYWYRQILGQKVEFLVSFYNNEISEKSEIFDDQFSVERPDGSNFTLKIRSTKLEDSAMYFCASLKGEWGSKNIQYFGAGTRLSVL.

Comment on this clone: At the DNA level, this CDR3 is encoded by other sequences in the same sample as well. V is TRBV5-1 and J is TRBJ2-7; 11 positions match TRBD1. After removal of 3 bases from V and 4 bases from J, the junction contained 3 bases not matched to a gene. CDR3 size: 14 residues. The germline CDR1 and CDR2 sequences are SGHRS and YFSETQ. The DNA for the CDR3 is TGCGCCAGCAGCTGGGGGACAGGGGGGTACGAGCAGTACTTC. Translating gives CASSWGTGGYEQYF.

V is TRBV7-9 and J is TRBJ2-1, with 9 bases aligning to TRBD1. V lost 7 bases, J lost 8 bases, and 15 bases stayed unmatched. This CDR3 is built from 16 residues. Germline V lookup: CDR1 SEHNR, CDR2 FQNEAQ (reference sequence). CDR3 in DNA: TGTGCCAGCAACCAAAACCGGGACAGGGTTCCTCATGAGCAGTTCTTC. Its translation is CASNQNRDRVPHEQFF.

This chain joins TRBV10-2 and TRBJ2-1; 7 positions agree with TRBD2. The CDR3 covers 16 residues. V was pared by 3 bases and J by 1 base, with 6 bases of the junction left unmatched. Germline V CDR1 and CDR2: WSHSY, SAAADI. CDR3 loop: CASSDGGGGSYNEQFF. The CDR3 DNA follows: TGCGCCAGCAGTGACGGAGGCGGGGGTTCCTACAATGAGCAGTTCTTC.

The rearrangement joins TRBV4-2 to TRBJ2-1; possible D gene TRBD1, 6 bases. Trimming stripped 10 bases from V and 2 bases from J, with 15 bases between. The germline CDR1 and CDR2 sequences are LGHNA and YNFKEQ. The CDR3 extends over 14 amino acids. CDR3 nucleotides: TGTGCCACCTGTGCAGGGGACGCCTACAATGAGCAGTTCTTC. This codes for CATCAGDAYNEQFF.

The rearrangement uses TRBV2 and TRBJ2-7, with TRBD2 identical over 8 bases. V lost 3 bases, J lost 6 bases, and 10 bases stayed unmatched. CDR1 SNHLY and CDR2 FYNNEI come from the germline V gene. This CDR3 spans 15 amino acids. The CDR3 DNA follows: TGTGCCAGCAGTGATACAAGCGGGAGTCTCGGCGAGCAGTACTTC. Protein sequence: CASSDTSGSLGEQYF.

The V and J genes are TRBV28 and TRBJ2-5, with TRBD2 matching 7 bases. There are 14 residues in the CDR3. The V gene's germline CDR1 is MDHEN and CDR2 SYDVKM. V lost 6 bases, J lost 2 bases, and 6 bases stayed unmatched. The CDR3 DNA reads TGTGCCAGCAGCCGGGGACTACAACAAGAGACCCAGTACTTC. This sequence encodes CASSRGLQQETQYF.

V gene TRBV27 combines with J gene TRBJ2-1, with TRBD2 matching 9 bases. CDR3 length equals 14 residues. The V gene end was trimmed by 4 bases and the J gene end by 10 bases; junction bases not matched to a gene: 8. Germline loops: CDR1 MNHEY, CDR2 SMNVEV (reference sequence). This chain's CDR3 is CASSYAGGPGEQFF. For the CDR3, the DNA is TGTGCCAGCAGTTATGCGGGAGGGCCTGGAGAGCAGTTCTTC.

As to this clone: At one of its ends the junction is not consistent with the germline gene, which may arise from a read error. J is TRBJ1-1 and V is TRBV6-1; D unclear. The CDR3 is made up of 13 amino acids. Per germline, CDR1 MNHNS and CDR2 SASEGT. The CDR3 is CASSEYLNLKRDF. The CDR3 nucleotides are TGTGCCAGCAGTGAATATCTAAACTTGAAGAGGGACTTT.

CDR3 residues: CATQGSRSPGQPQHF. CDR3 DNA sequence: TGTGCCACTCAGGGGAGCCGGAGTCCCGGTCAGCCCCAGCATTTT. The J gene is TRBJ1-5, the V gene TRBV15; D is perhaps TRBD1 (6 bases). The CDR3 length is 15 residues. The ends were cut back, 9 bases at V and 6 bases at J, with 21 bases in the middle. Germline CDR1 reads LNHNV; CDR2 reads YYDKDF (reference sequence).